Sequencing of this T cell receptor beta chain was carried out in a study of blood T cell repertoires in COVID-19. Study summary: Samples of COVID-19 (acute and convalescent) were obtained from the United States, Italy and Spain.

In the original analysis: It was from reference gene primer amplification that nucleated cell counts were estimated. Sequencing was performed with immunoSEQ multiplex PCR; in TCRdb, only in-frame clones are kept and a portion is missing. V, J and clone size are taken as reported in that table, and D and trimming were inferred from the DNA itself. The data contain approximately 470,000 clones, 75% to 90% of them seen just once; the ten biggest clones take up under 0.85%. CDR1 and CDR2 from the germline V gene are SGHRS and YFSETQ. The CDR3 consists of 16 residues. The ends were cut back, 4 bases at V and 0 bases at J, with 16 bases in the middle. All enrollees were roughly 18 to 95 years old and from under 25 US areas. Two negative PCRs, clearance, or symptom resolution were required of recovered Cohort 3 donors.

The receptor's source is a young woman who had recovered from COVID-19. The chain couples TRBV5-1 to TRBJ1-1; D is uncertain. Sample: PBMCs or T cells enriched from blood (not recorded which). Here the CDR3 DNA reads TGCGCCAGCAGCCCCCTAGCGCGGGGAGTGAACACTGAAGCTTTCTTT. Translated: CASSPLARGVNTEAFF.